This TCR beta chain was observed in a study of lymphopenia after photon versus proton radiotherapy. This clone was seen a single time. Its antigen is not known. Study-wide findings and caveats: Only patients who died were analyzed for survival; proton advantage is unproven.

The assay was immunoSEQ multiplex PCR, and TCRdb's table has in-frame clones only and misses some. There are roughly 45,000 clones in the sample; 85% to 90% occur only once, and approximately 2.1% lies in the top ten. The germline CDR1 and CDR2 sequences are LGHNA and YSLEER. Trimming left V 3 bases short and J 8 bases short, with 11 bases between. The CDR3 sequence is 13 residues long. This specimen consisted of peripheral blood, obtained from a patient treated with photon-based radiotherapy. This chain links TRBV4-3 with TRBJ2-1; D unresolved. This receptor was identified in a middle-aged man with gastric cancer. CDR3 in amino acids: CASSQSYYYEQFF. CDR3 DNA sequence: TGCGCCAGCAGCCAGTCTTACTATTATGAGCAGTTCTTC.